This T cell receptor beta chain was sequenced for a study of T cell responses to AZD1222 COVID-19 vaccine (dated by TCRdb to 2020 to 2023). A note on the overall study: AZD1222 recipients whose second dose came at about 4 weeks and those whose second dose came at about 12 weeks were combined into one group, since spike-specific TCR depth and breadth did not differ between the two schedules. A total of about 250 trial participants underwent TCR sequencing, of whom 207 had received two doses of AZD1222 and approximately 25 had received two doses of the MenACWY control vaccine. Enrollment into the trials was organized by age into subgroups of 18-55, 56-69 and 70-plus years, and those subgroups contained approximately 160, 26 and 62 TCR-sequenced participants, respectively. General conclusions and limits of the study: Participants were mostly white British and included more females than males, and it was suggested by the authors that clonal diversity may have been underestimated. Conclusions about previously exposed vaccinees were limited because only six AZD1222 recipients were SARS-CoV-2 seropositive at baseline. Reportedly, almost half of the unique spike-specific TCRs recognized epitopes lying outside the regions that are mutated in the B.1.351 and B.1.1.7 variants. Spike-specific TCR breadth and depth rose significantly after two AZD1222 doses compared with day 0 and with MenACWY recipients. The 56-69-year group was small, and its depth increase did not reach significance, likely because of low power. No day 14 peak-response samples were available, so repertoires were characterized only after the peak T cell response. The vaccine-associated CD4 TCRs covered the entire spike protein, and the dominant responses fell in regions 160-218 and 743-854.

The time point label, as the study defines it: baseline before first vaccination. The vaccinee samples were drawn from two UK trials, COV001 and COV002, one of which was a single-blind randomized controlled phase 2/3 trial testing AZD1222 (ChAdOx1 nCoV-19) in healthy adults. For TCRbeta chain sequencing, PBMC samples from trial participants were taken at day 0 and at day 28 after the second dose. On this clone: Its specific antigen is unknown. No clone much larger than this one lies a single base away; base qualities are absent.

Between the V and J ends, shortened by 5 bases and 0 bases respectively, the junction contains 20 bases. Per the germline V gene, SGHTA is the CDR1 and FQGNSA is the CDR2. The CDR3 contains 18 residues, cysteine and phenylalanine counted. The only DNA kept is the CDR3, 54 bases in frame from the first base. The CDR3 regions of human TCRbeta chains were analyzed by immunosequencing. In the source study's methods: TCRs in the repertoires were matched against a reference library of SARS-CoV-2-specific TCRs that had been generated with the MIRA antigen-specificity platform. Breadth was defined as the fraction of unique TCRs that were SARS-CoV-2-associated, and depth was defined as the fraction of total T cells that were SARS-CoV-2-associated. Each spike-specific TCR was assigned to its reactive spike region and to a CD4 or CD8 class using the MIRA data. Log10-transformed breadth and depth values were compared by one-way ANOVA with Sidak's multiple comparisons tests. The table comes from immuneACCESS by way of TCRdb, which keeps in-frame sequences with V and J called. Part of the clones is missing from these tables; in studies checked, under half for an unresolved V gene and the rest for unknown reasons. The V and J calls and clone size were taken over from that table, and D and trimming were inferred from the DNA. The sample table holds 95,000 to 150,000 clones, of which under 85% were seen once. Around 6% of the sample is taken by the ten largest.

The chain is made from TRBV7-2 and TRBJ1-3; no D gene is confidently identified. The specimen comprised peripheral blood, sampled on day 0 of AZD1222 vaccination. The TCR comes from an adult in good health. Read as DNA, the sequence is TGTGCCAGCAGCCGCTCCGCGCCTACTGTGACCTCTGGAAACACCATATATTTT. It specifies CASSRSAPTVTSGNTIYF. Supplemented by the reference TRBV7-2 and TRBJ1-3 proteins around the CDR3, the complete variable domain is GAGVSQSPSNKVTEKGKDVELRCDPISGHTALYWYRQSLGQGLEFLIYFQGNSAPDKSGLPSDRFSAERTGGSVSTLTIQRTQQEDSAVYLCASSRSAPTVTSGNTIYFGEGSWLTVV.